Below are 3 T cell receptor beta chains sequenced from a single sample in a study of OX40 agonist ivuxolimab in advanced cancers. Data came from immunoSEQ multiplex PCR; TCRdb stores just in-frame clones and leaves some out. The sample includes 77,000 or so clones, around 92% of them seen just once. Sample: CD4+ or CD8+ T cells sorted from blood, taken in a trial of the OX40 agonist ivuxolimab. These receptors all come from an adult with an advanced solid tumor such as melanoma, head and neck, liver or kidney cancer.

V and J are TRBV28 and TRBJ1-1, with unresolved D. The CDR3 is 12 amino acids. Between the trimmed V and J ends, which lost 6 bases and 1 base, there was a span of 6 bases. Germline V lookup: CDR1 MDHEN, CDR2 SYDVKM. The CDR3 loop is CASRQENTEAFF. Written as DNA, the CDR3 is TGTGCCAGCAGGCAAGAGAACACTGAAGCTTTCTTT. Full variable domain (outside the CDR3, taken from reference TRBV28 and TRBJ1-1): DVKVTQSSRYLVKRTGEKVFLECVQDMDHENMFWYRQDPGLGLRLIYFSYDVKMKEKGDIPEGYSVSREKKERFSLILESASTNQTSMYLCASRQENTEAFFGQGTRLTVV.

J is TRBJ2-3 and V is TRBV10-3; D assignment may be TRBD1 or TRBD2 (6 bases each). The germline V gene has CDR1 ENHRY and CDR2 SYGVKD. This CDR3 has 14 amino acids. Trimming removed 8 bases at V and 5 bases at J, with 17 bases between. The CDR3 DNA sequence: TGTGCCATCGAAGGAGGGGGGCTAGGAGATACGCAGTATTTT. Its protein is CAIEGGGLGDTQYF.

J is TRBJ2-3 and V is TRBV7-2; unclear D gene. The V and J ends lost 8 bases and 0 bases respectively, with 9 bases between them. This CDR3 is 13 amino acids long. Per the germline V gene, CDR1 is SGHTA and CDR2 is FQGNSA. The DNA for the CDR3 is TGTGCCAGCGGTATTACTAGCACAGATACGCAGTATTTT. Protein: CASGITSTDTQYF.